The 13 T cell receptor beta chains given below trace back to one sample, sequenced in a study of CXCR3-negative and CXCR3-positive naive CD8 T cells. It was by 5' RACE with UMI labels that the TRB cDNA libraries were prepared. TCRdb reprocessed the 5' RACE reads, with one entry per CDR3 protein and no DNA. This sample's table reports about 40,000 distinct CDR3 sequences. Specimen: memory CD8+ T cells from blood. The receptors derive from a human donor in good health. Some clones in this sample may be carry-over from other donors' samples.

CDR3 loop: CASSLLGSGGHHSTDTQYF. J is TRBJ2-3 and V is TRBV12-3 or TRBV12-4; absent DNA, TCRdb's TRBD2 call cannot be checked. The CDR3 runs to 19 residues.

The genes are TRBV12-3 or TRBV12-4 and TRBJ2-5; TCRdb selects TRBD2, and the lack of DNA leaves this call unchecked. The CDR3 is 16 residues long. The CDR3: CASSMMTSGGQETQYF.

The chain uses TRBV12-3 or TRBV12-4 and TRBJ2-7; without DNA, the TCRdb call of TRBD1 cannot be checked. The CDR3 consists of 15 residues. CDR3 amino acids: CASSLTGTGVYEQYF.

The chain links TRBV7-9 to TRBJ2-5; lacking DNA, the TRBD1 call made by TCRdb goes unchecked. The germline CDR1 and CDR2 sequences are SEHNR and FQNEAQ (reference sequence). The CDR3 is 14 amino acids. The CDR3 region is CASSLTGGRETQYF.

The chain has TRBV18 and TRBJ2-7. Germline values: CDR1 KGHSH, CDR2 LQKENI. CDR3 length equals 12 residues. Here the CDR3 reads CASSPPGYEQYF.

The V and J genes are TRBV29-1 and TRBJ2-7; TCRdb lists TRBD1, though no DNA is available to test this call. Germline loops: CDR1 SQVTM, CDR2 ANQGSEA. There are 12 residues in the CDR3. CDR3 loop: CSVRPDSSVQYF.

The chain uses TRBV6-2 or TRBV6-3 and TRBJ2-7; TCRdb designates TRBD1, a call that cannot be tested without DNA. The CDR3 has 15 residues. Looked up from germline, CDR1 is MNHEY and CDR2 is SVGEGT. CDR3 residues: CASTLSGVHPYEQYF.

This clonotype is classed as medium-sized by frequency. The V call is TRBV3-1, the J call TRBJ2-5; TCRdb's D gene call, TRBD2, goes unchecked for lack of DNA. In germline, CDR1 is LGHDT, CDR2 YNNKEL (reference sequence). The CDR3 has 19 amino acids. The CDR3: CASSQDLSDAGGLGKTQYF.

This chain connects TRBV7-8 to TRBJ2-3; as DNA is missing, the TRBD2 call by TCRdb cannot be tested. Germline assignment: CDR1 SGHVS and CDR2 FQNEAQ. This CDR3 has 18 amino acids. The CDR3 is CASSSGTSGGPHTDTQYF.

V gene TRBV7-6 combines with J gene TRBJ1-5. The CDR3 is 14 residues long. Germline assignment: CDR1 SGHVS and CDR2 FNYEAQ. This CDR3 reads CASSSFSGNQPQHF.

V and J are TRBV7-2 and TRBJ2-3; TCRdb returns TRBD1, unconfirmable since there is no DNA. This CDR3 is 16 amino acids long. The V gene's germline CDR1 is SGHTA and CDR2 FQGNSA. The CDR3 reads CASRARDQGPGDTQYF.

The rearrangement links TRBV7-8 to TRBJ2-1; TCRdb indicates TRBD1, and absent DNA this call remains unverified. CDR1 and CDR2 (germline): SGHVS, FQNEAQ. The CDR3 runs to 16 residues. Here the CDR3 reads CASSFGGDRRYNEQFF.

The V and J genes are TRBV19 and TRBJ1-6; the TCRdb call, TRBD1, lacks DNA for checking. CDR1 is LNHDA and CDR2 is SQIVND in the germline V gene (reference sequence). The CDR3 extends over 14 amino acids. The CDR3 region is CASSLGTDAVPLHF. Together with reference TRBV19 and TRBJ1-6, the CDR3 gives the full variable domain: DGGITQSPKYLFRKEGQNVTLSCEQNLNHDAMYWYRQDPGQGLRLIYYSQIVNDFQKGDIAEGYSVSREKKESFPLTVTSAQKNPTAFYLCASSLGTDAVPLHFGNGTRLTVT.